This is a list of T cell receptor beta chains from one sample in a study of blood T cell repertoires in COVID-19. Generated by immunoSEQ multiplex PCR, the TCRdb table keeps only in-frame clones and is missing some. The data hold 250,000 to 400,000 clones, with 85% to 90% observed a single time. The sequencing sample was made of peripheral blood. All receptors come from a young woman with COVID-19, enrolled during active disease. Both conserved end residues are part of each CDR3. Fields, in order: J gene, V gene, clone size, D gene, CDR3 length, CDR3 DNA, CDR3 protein. A D gene is named only where the DNA matches it firmly. Size is stated for part of the rows, as once, few or many counts, or as a class when the clone is expanded.

J: TRBJ2-1; V: TRBV4-1; size: .; D: .; length: 13; DNA: TGCGCCAGCAGCCCATATGGGAGCGGAAGCCAGTTCTTC; CDR3: CASSPYGSGSQFF
J: TRBJ2-3; V: TRBV10-1; size: few; D: TRBD2; length: 14; DNA: TGCGCCAGCAGCGGAGCGGGAGGCGGAGATACGCAGTATTTT; CDR3: CASSGAGGGDTQYF
J: TRBJ1-1; V: TRBV19; size: .; D: .; length: 20; DNA: TGTGCCAGTAGTATATCGGGCCAGGGGACACTCAGATTCCAAAACACTGAAGCTTTCTTT; CDR3: CASSISGQGTLRFQNTEAFF
J: TRBJ2-5; V: TRBV20-1; size: .; D: TRBD2; length: 14; DNA: TGCAGTGCTAGTGGACGGGAGGCAGGAGAGACCCAGTACTTC; CDR3: CSASGREAGETQYF
J: TRBJ2-3; V: TRBV3-1/TRBV3-2; size: .; D: TRBD1; length: 15; DNA: TGTGCCAGCAGCCTGACGGGACAGGGGACAGATACGCAGTATTTT; CDR3: CASSLTGQGTDTQYF
J: TRBJ1-6; V: TRBV6-1; size: .; D: .; length: 13; DNA: TGTGCCAGCAGTGAAGTACAGGTAGTCCTCCTCCACTTT; CDR3: CASSEVQVVLLHF
J: TRBJ1-1; V: TRBV12-3/TRBV12-4; size: .; D: .; length: 12; DNA: TGTGCCACAGGACGGGGGAACACTGAAGCTTTCTTT; CDR3: CATGRGNTEAFF
J: TRBJ1-1; V: TRBV6-6; size: .; D: TRBD1; length: 13; DNA: TGTGCCAGCGTCTTCCGGGACAGGGTACAAGCTTTCTTT; CDR3: CASVFRDRVQAFF
J: TRBJ2-1; V: TRBV6-5; size: .; D: TRBD2; length: 13; DNA: TGTGCCAGCCAGGGACGGAGAGCGGGGCAGCAGTTCTTC; CDR3: CASQGRRAGQQFF
J: TRBJ1-2; V: TRBV5-1; size: few; D: TRBD1; length: 14; DNA: TGCGCCAGCAGCCATCCGGGACAGAAGTATGGCTACACCTTC; CDR3: CASSHPGQKYGYTF
J: TRBJ2-5; V: TRBV6-6; size: .; D: TRBD1; length: 14; DNA: TGTGCCAGCAGTCCTCGACAGGGGGCGGAGACCCAGTACTTC; CDR3: CASSPRQGAETQYF
J: TRBJ1-5; V: TRBV28; size: few; D: TRBD1; length: 15; DNA: TGTGCCAGCAGTCCCCGAGACAGGGGCCATCAGCCCCAGCATTTT; CDR3: CASSPRDRGHQPQHF
J: TRBJ1-1; V: TRBV30; size: .; D: .; length: 11; DNA: TGTGCCTGGGCCATGAACACTGAAGCTTTCTTT; CDR3: CAWAMNTEAFF
J: TRBJ2-7; V: TRBV19; size: .; D: .; length: 15; DNA: TGTGCCAGTAGTATAGGGTCGGGGATCAAGTACGAGCAGTACTTC; CDR3: CASSIGSGIKYEQYF
J: TRBJ1-5; V: TRBV5-1; size: .; D: TRBD1; length: 16; DNA: TGCGCCAGCAGCTTGGAAGACAGGGGCGGCAATCAGCCCCAGCATTTT; CDR3: CASSLEDRGGNQPQHF
J: TRBJ1-1; V: TRBV30; size: .; D: TRBD1; length: 14; DNA: TGTGCCTGGAGGACACAGGGGGCGGCCACTGAAGCTTTCTTT; CDR3: CAWRTQGAATEAFF
J: TRBJ1-2; V: TRBV18; size: .; D: .; length: 14; DNA: TGTGCCAGCTCAACATCCTCAGGGGTCTATGGCTACACCTTC; CDR3: CASSTSSGVYGYTF
J: TRBJ1-5; V: TRBV5-5; size: .; D: .; length: 14; DNA: TGTGCCAGCAGCACCTTGGTGAGTGATCAGCCCCAGCATTTT; CDR3: CASSTLVSDQPQHF
J: TRBJ1-1; V: TRBV18; size: .; D: .; length: 13; DNA: TGTGCCAGCTCACCGAGGGGGTCCACTGAAGCTTTCTTT; CDR3: CASSPRGSTEAFF
J: TRBJ1-2; V: TRBV2; size: .; D: .; length: 13; DNA: TGTGCCAGCAGTGCCAGGCCGGACTATGGCTACACCTTC; CDR3: CASSARPDYGYTF
J: TRBJ2-2; V: TRBV7-8; size: .; D: .; length: 15; DNA: TGTGCCAGCAGCTCAAGGGACCGGGGGACCGGGGAGCTGTTTTTT; CDR3: CASSSRDRGTGELFF
J: TRBJ1-5; V: TRBV20-1; size: .; D: TRBD1; length: 14; DNA: TGCAGTGCTAGTTTCGGACAGGGCAATCAGCCCCAGCATTTT; CDR3: CSASFGQGNQPQHF
J: TRBJ1-3; V: TRBV18; size: .; D: .; length: 16; DNA: TGTGCCAGCTCACCACGGGACGGGAGCTCTGGAAACACCATATATTTT; CDR3: CASSPRDGSSGNTIYF
J: TRBJ2-1; V: TRBV5-4; size: .; D: TRBD2; length: 15; DNA: TGTGCCAGCAGCCAGACTAGCGGGAGGGTGGATGAGCAGTTCTTC; CDR3: CASSQTSGRVDEQFF
J: TRBJ1-2; V: TRBV27; size: .; D: TRBD1; length: 15; DNA: TGTGCCAGCAGTTCAAGGACAGGGGCCTACTATGGCTACACCTTC; CDR3: CASSSRTGAYYGYTF
J: TRBJ2-1; V: TRBV5-1; size: .; D: TRBD1; length: 15; DNA: TGCGCCAGCAGCGCCGTACAGGGGGCCTACAATGAGCAGTTCTTC; CDR3: CASSAVQGAYNEQFF
J: TRBJ2-6; V: TRBV25-1; size: .; D: .; length: 17; DNA: TGTGCCAGCAGTGGACAGGTGGTCCTCTCTGGGGCCAACGTCCTGACTTTC; CDR3: CASSGQVVLSGANVLTF
J: TRBJ1-6; V: TRBV6-5; size: .; D: TRBD1; length: 15; DNA: TGTGCCAGCCAGGGGGATTATACTTGGAATTCACCCCTCCACTTT; CDR3: CASQGDYTWNSPLHF
J: TRBJ1-2; V: TRBV15; size: .; D: .; length: 15; DNA: TGTGCCACCAGCAGAGAGCCGGGTTTGGCCTATGGCTACACCTTC; CDR3: CATSREPGLAYGYTF
J: TRBJ2-7; V: TRBV3-1/TRBV3-2; size: few; D: .; length: 13; DNA: TGTGCCAGCAGCCCTGGCACCCCCTACGAGCAGTACTTC; CDR3: CASSPGTPYEQYF
J: TRBJ1-5; V: TRBV6-1; size: .; D: .; length: 14; DNA: TGTGCCAGCAGTGAATTAGTTCAATTTCAGCCCCAGCATTTT; CDR3: CASSELVQFQPQHF
J: TRBJ1-5; V: TRBV3-1/TRBV3-2; size: .; D: .; length: 14; DNA: TGTGCCAGCAGCCAACGACAGGTCCTTCAGCCCCAGCATTTT; CDR3: CASSQRQVLQPQHF
J: TRBJ2-1; V: TRBV6-4; size: .; D: TRBD2; length: 13; DNA: TGTGCCCTAGCGGCGGGGGGTCGCAATGAGCAGTTCTTC; CDR3: CALAAGGRNEQFF
J: TRBJ2-7; V: TRBV7-9; size: .; D: TRBD2; length: 14; DNA: TGTGCCAGCAGCTTAGGGACTAGCTCCTACGAGCAGTACTTC; CDR3: CASSLGTSSYEQYF
J: TRBJ2-1; V: TRBV10-3; size: .; D: .; length: 16; DNA: TGTGCCATCAGTACCGTTGGGGCCATCGCCCGGAATGAGCAGTTCTTC; CDR3: CAISTVGAIARNEQFF